The entry below describes one T cell receptor beta chain. Antigen specificity is unknown. These data originate in a study of T-cell reconstitution after alpha-beta-depleted transplantation in children. Broader study findings: A year post-transplant, T-cell counts and diversity derived mostly from newly produced T cells. The study reportedly traced alpha-beta T cells about two months after transplant to several hundred expanded graft clones. Some patients showed high day-60 TCRbeta diversity, which derived from surviving recipient T cells and thymic progenitors.

Looked up from germline, CDR1 is LGHDT and CDR2 is YNNKEL (reference sequence). V was clipped by 5 bases and J by 7 bases, with 8 bases between them. The CDR3 contains 11 residues. Preparation of the TCRbeta library involved a method that used unique molecular identifiers. TCRdb re-called the PCR reads through MiXCR, storing one row per CDR3 protein. The profile shows about 210,000 distinct CDR3 sequences, roughly 15% of them singletons. Sample: PBMCs, mostly from graft donor cells, taken 360 days after TCRalphabeta/CD19-depleted stem cell transplant. The chain couples TRBV3-1 to TRBJ1-1; D gene unclear. The receptor was derived from a male patient aged 2 to 9 who had a stem cell transplant for acute lymphoblastic leukemia, so the T cells may come from the graft donor. CDR3 in amino acids: CASSKMDEAFF. The CDR3 region has the DNA TGTGCCAGCAGCAAAATGGATGAAGCTTTCTTT.